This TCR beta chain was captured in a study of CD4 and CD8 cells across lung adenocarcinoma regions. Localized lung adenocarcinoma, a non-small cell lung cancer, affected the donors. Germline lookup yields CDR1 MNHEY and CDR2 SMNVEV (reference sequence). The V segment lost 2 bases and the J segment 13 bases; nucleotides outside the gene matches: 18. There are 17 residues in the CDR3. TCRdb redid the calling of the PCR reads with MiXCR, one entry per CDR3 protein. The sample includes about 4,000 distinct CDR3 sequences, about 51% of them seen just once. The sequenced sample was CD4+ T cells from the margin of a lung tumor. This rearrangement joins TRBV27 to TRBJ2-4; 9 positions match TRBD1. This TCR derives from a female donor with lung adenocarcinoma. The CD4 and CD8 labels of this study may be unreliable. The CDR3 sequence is CASSLRLTGGESNEQYF. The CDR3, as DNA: TGTGCCAGCAGTTTACGACTAACAGGGGGCGAGTCCAATGAGCAGTACTTC.